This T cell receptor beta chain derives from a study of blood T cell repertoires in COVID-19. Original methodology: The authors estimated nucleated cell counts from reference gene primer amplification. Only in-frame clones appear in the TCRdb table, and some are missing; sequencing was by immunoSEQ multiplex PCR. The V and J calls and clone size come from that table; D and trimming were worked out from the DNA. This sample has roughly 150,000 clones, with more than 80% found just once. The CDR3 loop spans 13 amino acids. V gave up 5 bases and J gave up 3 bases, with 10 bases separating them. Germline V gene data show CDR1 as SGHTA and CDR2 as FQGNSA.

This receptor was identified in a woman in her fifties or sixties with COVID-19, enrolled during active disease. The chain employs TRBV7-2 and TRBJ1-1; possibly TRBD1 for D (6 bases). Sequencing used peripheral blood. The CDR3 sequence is CASSPHRDTEAFF. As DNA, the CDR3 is TGTGCCAGCAGCCCACACAGGGACACTGAAGCTTTCTTT.